This T cell receptor (beta chain) came from a study of T cell changes during pregnancy in multiple sclerosis. Only in-frame clones appear in the TCRdb table, and some are missing; sequencing was by immunoSEQ multiplex PCR. The sample records roughly 46,000 clones, about 94% being singletons. The germline V gene has CDR1 MGHRA and CDR2 YSYEKL. The CDR3 length is 16 residues. V was clipped by 4 bases and J by 4 bases, with 19 bases between them. This clonotype originated in a female donor with multiple sclerosis, enrolled in a pregnancy study. Sequenced here: CD8+ T cells from peripheral blood mononuclear cells, sampled in the first trimester of pregnancy. The chain links TRBV4-1 to TRBJ1-1; the D gene is possibly TRBD1 (6 bases). CDR3 region: CASSLRDTGQLTEAFF. For the CDR3, the DNA is TGCGCCAGCAGCCTCCGGGACACGGGGCAACTCACTGAAGCTTTCTTT.